A single T cell receptor beta chain is shown here with its context. Its antigen is currently unknown. The data were obtained in a study of shared clonotypes between healthy human individuals. Assay runs were performed at deep level. Some clones are missing from TCRdb's copy, which holds only in-frame ones; the method was immunoSEQ multiplex PCR. The sample has about 2.2 million clones; 93% are singletons. The study's findings and limits: Rarefaction demonstrated incomplete sorted-subset sequencing despite large depth.

As defined, naive CD8 cells were CD45RO-negative and positively selected for CCR7, with terminally differentiated effector memory CD45RA+ cells excluded. Per germline, CDR1 LGHNA and CDR2 YNFKEQ. The CDR3 consists of 15 residues. V lost 5 bases to trimming and J lost 1 base, with 14 bases between them. The specimen was naive CD8+ T cells from PBMCs. The chain links TRBV4-2 to TRBJ1-1; perhaps TRBD1 as D (6 bases). This receptor was identified in a man between 18 and 29 years old in good health. Some clones in this sample may be carry-over from other donors' samples. The CDR3: CASSASGTTNTEAFF. In DNA form, the CDR3 reads TGTGCCAGCAGCGCGAGCGGGACAACGAACACTGAAGCTTTCTTT.